This T cell receptor (beta chain) derives from a study of T-cell memory formation after mild COVID-19. Across the whole study: Largely, TCR clusters stayed within a single donor. Points from the study as a whole: CD8+ contracting clones occupied EMRA, while CD4+ ones occupied mainly CM and EM.

Germline loops: CDR1 MNHEY, CDR2 SVGAGI. V shed 7 bases and J 7 bases; nucleotides not matched to a gene: 10. This CDR3 spans 15 amino acids. 5'RACE primed at constant segments yielded TCR alpha and TCR beta cDNA libraries bearing sample barcodes and UMIs. TCRdb analysed the 5' RACE reads with MiXCR anew, one entry per CDR3 protein. The table lists more than 250,000 distinct CDR3 sequences, about 17% of them singletons. Remarks on this clonotype: The antigen is not known.

The chain combines TRBV6-5 with TRBJ2-5; 12 bases are shared with TRBD2. This receptor was identified in a man younger than 35 who had mild COVID-19 (a few samples of this study predate the infection). Cell type and time point are not known. Material for sequencing was PBMCs or a T cell subset sorted from them (not recorded which). In nucleotides, the CDR3 is TGTGCCAGCACGTCTCCACAGACTAGCGGGGGGACCCAGTACTTC. Residues: CASTSPQTSGGTQYF.